This TCR beta chain was sequenced in a study of blood T cells in healthy people across ages. Sample-barcoded 5' priming and a J-beta primer mix drove a second PCR of 7 to 11 cycles. TCRdb re-called the 5' RACE reads with MiXCR, one entry per CDR3 protein. This table has about 1,000,000 distinct CDR3 sequences, under 55% appearing once. The CDR3 contains 16 residues. V gave up 6 bases and J gave up 2 bases, with 19 bases separating them. Germline CDR1 and CDR2: MNHNY and SVGAGI (reference sequence). Sample: blood. The origin of this receptor is a woman aged 55-69 years in good health. The rearrangement joins TRBV6-6 to TRBJ1-1; possibly TRBD1 for D (6 bases). CDR3 region: CASSPTWGALNTEAFF. In DNA, the CDR3 is TGTGCCAGCAGCCCTACTTGGGGGGCGCTTAACACTGAAGCTTTCTTT.